Below, 24 T cell receptor beta chains from the same sample are listed, as sequenced in a study of Graves' ophthalmopathy and Graves' hyperthyroidism. The study amplified TCR beta CDR3 regions using RNA transcripts. A first-round RT-PCR used HTBI primers, followed by a second-round multiplex PCR. TCRdb passed the multiplex PCR reads through MiXCR, listing each CDR3 protein once. The data contain over a million distinct CDR3 sequences, 35% to 40% of them singletons. The sequenced material came from peripheral blood or thyroid tissue (not recorded which). The receptors derive from an adult man with Graves' hyperthyroidism.

V and J are TRBV9 and TRBJ2-7, with TRBD2 identical over 8 bases. Germline lookup yields CDR1 SGDLS and CDR2 YYNGEE. The CDR3 sequence is 17 residues long. With 0 bases clipped from V and 5 bases from J, the junction kept 13 bases outside the gene matches. The CDR3 region has the DNA TGTGCCAGCAGCGTAGCGGGAGTTGGCGGGAGGTCCCACGAGCAGTACTTC. Protein sequence: CASSVAGVGGRSHEQYF. Together with reference TRBV9 and TRBJ2-7, the CDR3 gives the full variable domain: DSGVTQTPKHLITATGQRVTLRCSPRSGDLSVYWYQQSLDQGLQFLIQYYNGEERAKGNILERFSAQQFPDLHSELNLSSLELGDSALYFCASSVAGVGGRSHEQYFGPGTRLTVT.

This clonotype was seen repeatedly, ten times or more. CDR3 protein: CASTGRSGANVLTF. The CDR3 bases are TGTGCCAGCACCGGACGCTCTGGGGCCAACGTCCTGACTTTC. V and J are TRBV6-5 and TRBJ2-6; D is unclear. Per germline, CDR1 MNHEY and CDR2 SVGAGI. V was cut by 7 bases and J by 0 bases, with 7 bases left in between. The CDR3 is 14 amino acids.

This clonotype came up many times. The V call is TRBV7-9, the J call TRBJ1-1; 10 bases are a match to TRBD1. The CDR3 spans 18 residues. Looked up from germline, CDR1 is SEHNR and CDR2 is FQNEAQ (reference sequence). The junction had 16 bases not matched to a gene; V was cut back by 4 bases and J by 5 bases. The CDR3, as DNA: TGTGCCAGCAGCTCCCTGGACAGGGGGGATCTTGGATGGACTGAAGCTTTCTTT. This gives the protein CASSSLDRGDLGWTEAFF.

This clonotype was seen a single time. This chain uses TRBV10-3 with TRBJ1-5, with a weak D call TRBD1 (6 bases). This CDR3 contains 16 residues. Trimming pared 8 bases from V and 4 bases from J, leaving 21 bases between. CDR1 ENHRY and CDR2 SYGVKD come from the germline V gene. CDR3 amino acids: CAIQGTARSGNQPQHF. CDR3 DNA: TGTGCCATCCAGGGGACGGCAAGATCGGGGAATCAGCCCCAGCATTTT.

This clonotype has ten or more counts. The chain joins TRBV7-8 to TRBJ1-5; D is uncertain. CDR1 and CDR2 from the germline V gene are SGHVS and FQNEAQ. The CDR3 has 12 amino acids. Trimming took 3 bases from V and 9 from J, leaving 9 bases between them. The CDR3 protein is CASSFGTGPQHF. CDR3 bases: TGTGCCAGCAGCTTTGGTACGGGGCCCCAGCATTTT.

This clonotype was detected many times. CDR3: CASSMGTGLPEAFF. In DNA, the CDR3 is TGTGCCAGCAGCATGGGGACGGGACTACCTGAAGCTTTCTTT. This rearrangement joins TRBV7-9 to TRBJ1-1; possibly TRBD1 for D (5 bases). Deletions cut 5 bases from V and 6 bases from J, with 16 bases between. CDR1 and CDR2 from the germline V gene are SEHNR and FQNEAQ (reference sequence). The length of the CDR3 is 14 residues.

This chain uses TRBV19 with TRBJ2-2; D call uncertain. The CDR3 is 16 residues long. V dropped 6 bases and J dropped 1 base, with 15 bases sitting between them. The germline gives CDR1 LNHDA, CDR2 SQIVND (reference sequence). The CDR3 sequence: CASRLRVPVNTGELFF. The CDR3 DNA is TGTGCCAGTAGGTTAAGAGTCCCCGTGAACACCGGGGAGCTGTTTTTT.

This clonotype has ten or more counts. The chain employs TRBV5-4 and TRBJ1-2; maybe TRBD1 (5 bases). This CDR3 is 14 amino acids long. Germline V gives CDR1 SGHNT, CDR2 YYREEE (reference sequence). Between the trimmed V and J ends, which lost 1 base and 7 bases, there was a span of 14 bases. CDR3 coding DNA: TGTGCCAGCAGCTTGCTACTGGGGCCGACTGGCTACACCTTC. This codes for CASSLLLGPTGYTF.

This clonotype appeared many times. The chain is built from TRBV20-1 and TRBJ1-6; perhaps TRBD1 as D (5 bases). This CDR3 has 14 amino acids. Germline CDR1 DFQATT, CDR2 SNEGSKA (reference sequence). Trimming took off 1 base at V and 6 bases at J, with 10 bases between the two ends. CDR3 nucleotides: TGCAGTGCTAGAGTTGGACATAGTAATTCACCCCTCCACTTT. It is translated as CSARVGHSNSPLHF.

The chain employs TRBV6-6 and TRBJ1-2; D possibly corresponds to TRBD1 (5 bases). Trimming removed 5 bases from V and 2 bases from J, with 15 bases in between. In germline, CDR1 is MNHNY, CDR2 SVGAGI (reference sequence). The CDR3 has 15 amino acids. CDR3 loop: CASSIDSLANYGYTF. In nucleotides, the CDR3 is TGTGCCAGCAGTATCGACAGTTTGGCGAACTATGGCTACACCTTC.

In this sample, this clonotype turned up many times. This chain connects TRBV7-9 to TRBJ2-7; D gene unclear. Germline V gene lookup returns CDR1 SEHNR and CDR2 FQNEAQ (reference sequence). This CDR3 is built from 15 residues. V was shortened by 3 bases and J by 0 bases, with 12 bases between the two germline ends. The DNA of the CDR3 is TGTGCCAGCAGCTTCCGCGAACTAAGCTCCTACGAGCAGTACTTC. This translates into CASSFRELSSYEQYF.

In its sample, this clonotype was seen many times. The chain recombines TRBV20-1 with TRBJ2-2, with unresolved D. Germline V gives CDR1 DFQATT, CDR2 SNEGSKA (reference sequence). The V end was cut by 5 bases, the J end by 4 bases, with 11 bases between. CDR3 length: 13 amino acids. CDR3 in DNA: TGCAGTGCTGCCGAGATCGGCACCGGGGAGCTGTTTTTT. Encoded protein: CSAAEIGTGELFF.

This clonotype was counted ten times or more. V gene TRBV7-2 combines with J gene TRBJ1-4; D call uncertain. The V gene lost 3 bases and the J gene lost 8 bases, with 10 bases spanning the gap. Germline loops: CDR1 SGHTA, CDR2 FQGNSA. The CDR3 is 13 amino acids. The CDR3 sequence: CASSFEVFEKLFF. CDR3 nucleotide sequence: TGTGCCAGCAGCTTCGAGGTATTCGAAAAACTGTTTTTT.

The chain employs TRBV7-9 and TRBJ1-2, with D possibly being TRBD1 (5 bases). The V end was cut by 4 bases, the J end by 8 bases, with 11 bases between. The CDR3 has 12 amino acids. In germline, CDR1 is SEHNR, CDR2 FQNEAQ (reference sequence). CDR3 residues: CASSYFRAGYTF. The CDR3 region has the DNA TGTGCCAGCAGCTACTTCAGGGCCGGCTACACCTTC.

This clonotype was seen at least ten times. The genes are TRBV28 and TRBJ1-2; D unresolved. Germline values: CDR1 MDHEN, CDR2 SYDVKM. The CDR3 runs to 14 residues. Trimming cost V 6 bases and J 6 bases, with 17 bases left between them. CDR3 residues: CASSRVQPPHGYTF. In DNA form, the CDR3 reads TGTGCCAGCAGCCGCGTGCAGCCGCCGCATGGCTACACCTTC.

This clonotype was counted ten times or more. V gene TRBV29-1 combines with J gene TRBJ2-7; D is perhaps TRBD2 (5 bases). Trimming took 1 base from V and 5 from J, leaving 9 bases between them. From germline, CDR1 is SQVTM and CDR2 ANQGSEA. CDR3 length: 12 residues. This CDR3 reads CSVEGPGDEQYF. CDR3 in DNA: TGCAGCGTTGAAGGCCCCGGGGACGAGCAGTACTTC.

DNA of the CDR3: TGTGCCAGCACTTTGGGACAGGGCACAGATACGCAGTATTTT. It codes for CASTLGQGTDTQYF. The chain has TRBV25-1 and TRBJ2-3; 8 bases match TRBD1. The V gene end was trimmed by 7 bases and the J gene end by 1 base; junction bases not matched to a gene: 4. Germline lookup yields CDR1 MGHDK and CDR2 SYGVNS. This CDR3 region has 14 residues.

This rearrangement joins TRBV7-9 to TRBJ2-5; the match to TRBD1 covers 7 bases. This CDR3 spans 15 amino acids. Germline V lookup: CDR1 SEHNR, CDR2 FQNEAQ (reference sequence). Unmatched junction bases numbered 10, after V lost 5 bases and J lost 4 bases. DNA of the CDR3: TGTGCCAGCAGCCCCGTCCGGGACAGCCTAGAGACCCAGTACTTC. It encodes CASSPVRDSLETQYF.

This clonotype was picked up a small number of times. The junction departs from germline at one end; a sequencing error may be responsible. The chain links TRBV10-3 to TRBJ2-2; tentative D call: TRBD1 (6 bases). The CDR3 consists of 16 residues. The V gene's germline CDR1 is ENHRY and CDR2 SYGVKD. The CDR3 region is CASSLFVGARNGELFF. For the CDR3, the DNA is TGTGCCAGCAGTTTATTCGTGGGGGCCCGTAACGGGGAGCTGTTTTTT.

This clonotype has a handful of counts. The rearrangement links TRBV7-8 to TRBJ1-5; D is unclear. The CDR3 contains 18 residues. The germline CDR1 and CDR2 sequences are SGHVS and FQNEAQ. V shed 4 bases and J shed 0 bases, with 19 bases lying between them. The DNA for the CDR3 is TGTGCCAGCAGCTGGGAGGGTAGGGTAGAATATAGCAATCAGCCCCAGCATTTT. This gives the protein CASSWEGRVEYSNQPQHF.

The table lists this clonotype with a few counts. The chain is built from TRBV20-1 and TRBJ2-2; 12 bases are shared with TRBD2. Trimming removed 6 bases from V and 4 bases from J; junction bases left unmatched: 6. Germline CDR1 is DFQATT and CDR2 is SNEGSKA (reference sequence). This CDR3 region has 15 residues. Written as DNA, the CDR3 is TGCAGTGCACCGACTAGCGGGAGTCCCACCGGGGAGCTGTTTTTT. Its translation is CSAPTSGSPTGELFF.

In its sample, this clonotype was seen many times. The chain is built from TRBV29-1 and TRBJ1-4, with D maybe TRBD1 (5 bases). Trimming removed 3 bases from V and 5 bases from J, with 10 bases in between. The germline V gene encodes CDR1 SQVTM and CDR2 ANQGSEA. This CDR3 is built from 13 residues. The CDR3 nucleotides read TGCAGCGTTGATGTGGGGGGAAATGAAAAACTGTTTTTT. It yields the protein CSVDVGGNEKLFF.

The chain carries TRBV20-1 and TRBJ1-4; 7 nucleotides align to TRBD1. Near its end, the DNA agrees better with TRBJ2-3, so the J call may be wrong. This CDR3 is built from 14 residues. Germline lookup yields CDR1 DFQATT and CDR2 SNEGSKA (reference sequence). This chain's CDR3 is CSAPRQGGTDTQYF. In nucleotides, the CDR3 is TGCAGTGCTCCACGACAGGGTGGCACAGATACGCAGTATTTT.

This clonotype was recorded at least ten times. This sequence joins TRBV10-3 and TRBJ2-7; D remains ambiguous. Per germline, CDR1 ENHRY and CDR2 SYGVKD. The CDR3 length is 15 residues. V lost 6 bases and J lost 0, with 15 bases in between. The DNA for the CDR3 is TGTGCCATCAGGGACGCGGAGCAAAGCTCCTACGAGCAGTACTTC. Residues: CAIRDAEQSSYEQYF.